This T cell receptor beta chain was documented in a study of blood T cells in healthy people across ages. The use of a sample-barcoded 5' primer and a J-beta primer mix characterized a second PCR of roughly 6 to 12 cycles. Each TCR beta cDNA got a 12-nucleotide random molecular identifier. TCRdb re-analysed the 5' RACE reads in MiXCR, keeping a single row per CDR3 protein. The table includes approximately 880,000 distinct CDR3 sequences, roughly 48% detected once. General study points: Shifts in expanded clonotypes may have been confounded by donor CMV status, which was unknown. Older age went with lower TCR beta diversity per million T cells, in a roughly linear way.

V lost 5 bases and J lost 4, with 11 bases in between. This CDR3 spans 14 amino acids. Germline V gene sequence: CDR1 MDHEN, CDR2 SYDVKM. Worth noting for this clonotype: Its target is unknown.

Sample donors were healthy Caucasian individuals that came from Russia, aged roughly 6 to 100. V and J are TRBV28 and TRBJ2-2; D is possibly TRBD2 (5 bases). Sequenced: blood. This TCR was sampled from a man aged 25 to 40 in good health. CDR3 DNA sequence: TGTGCCAGCAGTCCCCGGGGTCTCACCGGGGAGCTGTTTTTT. The encoded protein is CASSPRGLTGELFF. Full variable domain (outside the CDR3, taken from reference TRBV28 and TRBJ2-2): DVKVTQSSRYLVKRTGEKVFLECVQDMDHENMFWYRQDPGLGLRLIYFSYDVKMKEKGDIPEGYSVSREKKERFSLILESASTNQTSMYLCASSPRGLTGELFFGEGSRLTVL.